This TCR beta chain was profiled in a study of regulatory T cells in long-lasting Graves disease. Trimming left V 4 bases short and J 0 bases short, with 13 bases between. Germline V CDR1 and CDR2: MNHGY, SVAAGI. This CDR3 has 15 residues. General study points: Rather than thyroid tissue, only peripheral blood underwent study. Patients with persistent disease shared some 3,000 public clonotypes, outpacing the 966 shared by new patients.

Arm-PCR of CDR3 regions and iRepertoire HTBI primers were used to build TCR beta libraries. Per the authors' pipeline: Samples collectively showed fewer than 80 TRBV and about 15 TRBJ segments. MiXCR, applied by TCRdb to the multiplex PCR reads, yields one record per CDR3 protein. The V and J calls shown here were made by TCRdb, not taken from the authors' results. The repertoire holds around 460,000 distinct CDR3 sequences, 20% to 25% seen once, with less than 9% in the top ten. This clonotype came up many times. Its matching antigen is unknown. Noted time point: persistent/refractory GD, antithyroid drugs over 5 years with positive TRAb. After RNA was extracted from PBMCs, the TCR library was made from it.

V usage is TRBV6-9 and J usage is TRBJ2-7; D remains ambiguous. The source of this sequence is a female donor with Graves disease. The sample consisted of peripheral blood mononuclear cells (PBMCs), taken when the disease was refractory, from a patient treated with antithyroid drugs. The CDR3 DNA sequence: TGTGCCAGCAGTTTCACCCTACAGAGCTCCTACGAGCAGTACTTC. This codes for CASSFTLQSSYEQYF.